These 27 T cell receptor beta chains originate from one sample sequenced in a study of blood T cell repertoires in COVID-19. The assay was immunoSEQ multiplex PCR, and TCRdb's table has in-frame clones only and misses some. The sample gives about 160,000 clones, about 90% of which show up once; approximately 4.9% is in the top ten. The specimen was peripheral blood. The receptors come from a man between 25 and 39 years old with COVID-19, enrolled during active disease.

The V call is TRBV7-6, the J call TRBJ1-4, with TRBD1 as a possible D gene (5 bases). Germline lookup yields CDR1 SGHVS and CDR2 FNYEAQ. This CDR3 has 15 amino acids. Trimming stripped 3 bases from V and 4 bases from J, with 12 bases between. CDR3 residues: CASSLGGTLNEKLFF. The CDR3 nucleotides are TGTGCCAGCAGCTTGGGCGGGACCCTTAATGAAAAACTGTTTTTT.

This sequence joins TRBV6-6 and TRBJ2-5; perhaps TRBD1 as D (6 bases). Per the germline V gene, CDR1 is MNHNY and CDR2 is SVGAGI (reference sequence). The V and J ends lost 6 bases and 5 bases respectively, with 16 bases between them. The CDR3 spans 14 residues. The CDR3 DNA is TGTGCCAGCAGCAGGGGACAAATAGGGGAGACCCAGTACTTC. Its protein is CASSRGQIGETQYF.

V gene TRBV6-5 combines with J gene TRBJ1-1; tentative D call: TRBD1 (5 bases). Per germline, CDR1 MNHEY and CDR2 SVGAGI. V dropped 0 bases and J dropped 1 base, with 9 bases sitting between them. The CDR3 is made up of 15 amino acids. CDR3 in amino acids: CASSYSDIGNTEAFF. CDR3 DNA sequence: TGTGCCAGCAGTTACTCGGACATTGGGAACACTGAAGCTTTCTTT.

As concerns this clone: A junction end diverges from the germline sequence, so it may reflect a read error. The V gene is TRBV5-1, the J gene TRBJ2-2, with 13 bases identical to TRBD2. The CDR3 totals 18 residues. Per germline, CDR1 SGHRS and CDR2 YFSETQ. CDR3 region: CASSTRGLAGAKTGELFF. The CDR3, as DNA: TGCGCCAGCAGCACGAGAGGACTAGCGGGAGCGAAAACCGGGGAGCTGTTTTTT.

V and J are TRBV5-1 and TRBJ1-3, with 8 bases fitting TRBD1. Germline CDR1 reads SGHRS; CDR2 reads YFSETQ. V trimming: 0 bases; J trimming: 4 bases; junction bases outside the gene matches: 15. The CDR3 runs to 19 residues. CDR3 amino acids: CASSLVGTGLLLSGNTIYF. The CDR3 DNA is TGCGCCAGCAGCTTGGTAGGGACAGGCCTGCTTCTGTCAGGAAACACCATATATTTT.

The rearrangement links TRBV6-1 to TRBJ1-2; maybe TRBD1 (5 bases). This CDR3 spans 15 amino acids. V shed 2 bases and J shed 1 base, with 11 bases lying between them. Germline assignment: CDR1 MNHNS and CDR2 SASEGT. The CDR3 here is CASSEMAGINYGYTF. The CDR3 DNA reads TGTGCCAGCAGTGAAATGGCAGGGATTAACTATGGCTACACCTTC.

V is TRBV5-6 and J is TRBJ1-4, with D uncertain. The CDR3 consists of 17 residues. Germline V gene sequence: CDR1 SGHDT, CDR2 YYEEEE. Trimming pared 2 bases from V and 0 bases from J, leaving 14 bases between. The CDR3 coding sequence is TGTGCCAGCAGCTTTCGGAGGATAGAAGCAACTAATGAAAAACTGTTTTTT. Translated, it gives CASSFRRIEATNEKLFF.

The gene calls are TRBV2 and TRBJ1-6, with 9 positions matching TRBD1. Germline V CDR1 and CDR2: SNHLY, FYNNEI. This CDR3 is built from 15 residues. J was trimmed by 1 base and V by 9 bases; bases with no gene match: 4. CDR3 amino acids: CASPTGGSYNSPLHF. DNA of the CDR3: TGTGCCAGTCCGACAGGGGGTTCCTATAATTCACCCCTCCACTTT.

V gene TRBV20-1 combines with J gene TRBJ1-5; no definite D call. Per the germline V gene, CDR1 is DFQATT and CDR2 is SNEGSKA (reference sequence). The CDR3 covers 15 residues. V was shortened by 3 bases and J by 3 bases, with 15 bases between the two germline ends. CDR3 in DNA: TGCAGTGCTAGTGGAGGGCCTGGGATCAATCAGCCCCAGCATTTT. Residues: CSASGGPGINQPQHF.

A single count supports this clone. The V gene is TRBV14, the J gene TRBJ2-6; tentatively, D is TRBD1 (5 bases). Germline CDR1 reads SGHDN; CDR2 reads FVKESK. The CDR3 is 16 residues long. Trimming removed 4 bases at V and 2 bases at J, with 12 bases between. The CDR3 loop reads CASSLLQGTGANVLTF. For the CDR3, the DNA is TGTGCCAGCAGCCTGCTGCAGGGAACTGGGGCCAACGTCCTGACTTTC.

The chain couples TRBV24-1 to TRBJ2-1; D not resolved. Per germline, CDR1 KGHDR and CDR2 SFDVKD. This CDR3 region has 15 residues. Deletions cut 4 bases from V and 0 bases from J, with 9 bases between. DNA of the CDR3: TGTGCCACCAGTGAACGAGCAGGCTCCTACAATGAGCAGTTCTTC. It yields the protein CATSERAGSYNEQFF.

The chain has TRBV19 and TRBJ2-1; the D is unclear. V lost 7 bases to trimming and J lost 0 bases, with 13 bases between them. Germline CDR1 LNHDA, CDR2 SQIVND (reference sequence). The length of the CDR3 is 15 residues. The CDR3: CASMDRWSSYNEQFF. DNA for the CDR3: TGTGCCAGTATGGATCGGTGGAGCTCCTACAATGAGCAGTTCTTC. Based on the CDR3 plus reference TRBV19 and TRBJ2-1, the full variable domain is DGGITQSPKYLFRKEGQNVTLSCEQNLNHDAMYWYRQDPGQGLRLIYYSQIVNDFQKGDIAEGYSVSREKKESFPLTVTSAQKNPTAFYLCASMDRWSSYNEQFFGPGTRLTVL.

V is TRBV28 and J is TRBJ1-5, with no clear D. Germline lookup yields CDR1 MDHEN and CDR2 SYDVKM. V lost 1 base and J lost 1, with 8 bases in between. The CDR3 length is 15 residues. DNA of the CDR3: TGTGCCAGCAGTTTATTATGGCAGAGCAATCAGCCCCAGCATTTT. Its translation: CASSLLWQSNQPQHF.

The rearrangement uses TRBV2 and TRBJ1-2, with 8 bases lining up with TRBD1. V was pared by 8 bases and J by 3 bases, with 8 bases of the junction left unmatched. Germline values: CDR1 SNHLY, CDR2 FYNNEI. The CDR3 totals 14 residues. CDR3 in amino acids: CASLRTGNDYGYTF. The DNA of the CDR3 is TGTGCCAGCCTTAGGACAGGGAACGACTATGGCTACACCTTC.

The CDR3 DNA sequence: TGTGCCAGCAGCTTGGGTGGCACCACAGATACGCAGTATTTT. Translated: CASSLGGTTDTQYF. The rearrangement uses TRBV5-8 and TRBJ2-3, with D unclear. Deletions cut 0 bases from V and 2 bases from J, with 7 bases between. The germline gives CDR1 SGHTS, CDR2 YDEGEE. This CDR3 region has 14 residues.

This clone was found once. The V call is TRBV5-5, the J call TRBJ1-1; the D gene is possibly TRBD1 (5 bases). The V gene lost 1 base and the J gene lost 0 bases, with 13 bases spanning the gap. This CDR3 is 16 amino acids long. The V gene's germline CDR1 is SGHKS and CDR2 YYEKEE (reference sequence). CDR3 region: CASSLLIGGMNTEAFF. Written as DNA, the CDR3 is TGTGCCAGCAGCTTGCTAATCGGGGGAATGAACACTGAAGCTTTCTTT.

The DNA for the CDR3 is TGTGCCAGCAGTTCTCACAGGGGTAAATATGGCTACACCTTC. Protein product: CASSSHRGKYGYTF. This rearrangement joins TRBV27 to TRBJ1-2, with 7 bases lining up with TRBD1. Trimming at V came to 4 bases and at J to 5 bases, leaving 7 bases not matched to a gene. This CDR3 region has 14 residues. CDR1 is MNHEY and CDR2 is SMNVEV in the germline V gene (reference sequence).

The gene calls are TRBV6-2 or TRBV6-3 and TRBJ1-5; no clear D. V lost 5 bases and J 5 bases, leaving 10 bases between the germline ends. Per the germline V gene, CDR1 is MNHEY and CDR2 is SVGEGT. The CDR3 extends over 13 amino acids. The CDR3 nucleotides read TGTGCCAGCAGTACTACGACGGATCAGCCCCAGCATTTT. It encodes CASSTTTDQPQHF.

V usage is TRBV7-2 and J usage is TRBJ2-3, with TRBD2 matching 15 bases. Germline trimming cut 5 bases from V and 5 bases from J; bases unmatched to any gene: 5. The CDR3 has 16 amino acids. Germline CDR1 and CDR2: SGHTA and FQGNSA. The CDR3 spells CASSPGLAGGLDTQYF. The DNA of the CDR3 is TGTGCCAGCAGCCCGGGACTAGCGGGGGGTCTAGATACGCAGTATTTT.

The rearrangement uses TRBV28 and TRBJ1-2, with 7 bases fitting TRBD1. The CDR3 extends over 16 amino acids. Germline-derived CDR1 and CDR2 are MDHEN and SYDVKM. The V segment lost 2 bases and the J segment 7 bases; nucleotides outside the gene matches: 13. CDR3 sequence: CASSLEERGRSGGYTF. Written as DNA, the CDR3 is TGTGCCAGCAGTTTAGAGGAGAGGGGGCGGAGTGGTGGCTACACCTTC.

The chain is built from TRBV24-1 and TRBJ1-2; D may be TRBD1 (6 bases). V was shortened by 1 base and J by 8 bases, with 13 bases between the two germline ends. The length of the CDR3 is 14 residues. Germline-derived CDR1 and CDR2 are KGHDR and SFDVKD. Written as DNA, the CDR3 is TGTGCCACCAGTGATTTTGCAGGGGCGCAAGGCTACACCTTC. Translated, it gives CATSDFAGAQGYTF.

V gene TRBV21-1 combines with J gene TRBJ2-7; the table's D call TRBD1 went unverified against the DNA. TRBV21-1 is a pseudogene locus. This CDR3 comprises 17 residues. The CDR3 DNA follows: TGTGCCAGCAGCCGCCAACCCAGGGGGGACTTTTGCTACGAGCAGTACTTC. Its translation is CASSRQPRGDFCYEQYF.

V gene TRBV7-3 combines with J gene TRBJ1-2, with a weak D call TRBD1 (6 bases). Germline-derived CDR1 and CDR2 are SGHTA and FQGTGA. The germline V and J ends were trimmed by 3 bases and 0 bases, with 11 bases remaining between them. CDR3 size: 15 residues. CDR3 nucleotides: TGTGCCAGCAGCTTGGGGGCAGCCGCTAACTATGGCTACACCTTC. The encoded protein is CASSLGAAANYGYTF.

The rearrangement uses TRBV2 and TRBJ2-7; 10 bases line up with TRBD1. The CDR3 runs to 14 residues. Trimming cost V 1 base and J 4 bases; bases outside gene matches: 1. Germline values: CDR1 SNHLY, CDR2 FYNNEI. DNA for the CDR3: TGTGCCAGCAGTGAAGGACAGGGGGCTTACGAGCAGTACTTC. Residues: CASSEGQGAYEQYF.

Here the CDR3 reads CASRDRFYEQYF. As DNA, the CDR3 is TGTGCCAGCAGGGACAGGTTCTACGAGCAGTACTTC. The V call is TRBV6-5, the J call TRBJ2-7; 7 bases line up with TRBD1. The CDR3 extends over 12 amino acids. Germline CDR1 is MNHEY and CDR2 is SVGAGI. With V trimmed by 6 bases and J by 3 bases, 2 bases remained unmatched.

CDR3 sequence (DNA): TGTGCCAGCTCACCTTACCGACAGGGTCGGACCACAGATACGCAGTATTTT. This translates into CASSPYRQGRTTDTQYF. The rearrangement uses TRBV18 and TRBJ2-3; TRBD1 matches 7 bases. Germline V CDR1 and CDR2: KGHSH, LQKENI. J was trimmed by 2 bases and V by 3 bases; bases with no gene match: 11. The CDR3 is 17 amino acids.

This chain joins TRBV5-6 and TRBJ2-2; 9 bases are shared with TRBD1. The CDR3 spans 18 residues. J lost 3 bases, V lost 5 bases, and 14 bases had no gene match. CDR1 is SGHDT and CDR2 is YYEEEE in the germline V gene. The CDR3, as DNA: TGTGCCAGCAGGACTAGGACAGGGGAGAGATTGGACACCGGGGAGCTGTTTTTT. It codes for CASRTRTGERLDTGELFF. The full variable domain, its missing parts supplied by reference TRBV5-6 and TRBJ2-2, is DAGVTQSPTHLIKTRGQQVTLRCSPKSGHDTVSWYQQALGQGPQFIFQYYEEEERQRGNFPDRFSGHQFPNYSSELNVNALLLGDSALYLCASRTRTGERLDTGELFFGEGSRLTVL.